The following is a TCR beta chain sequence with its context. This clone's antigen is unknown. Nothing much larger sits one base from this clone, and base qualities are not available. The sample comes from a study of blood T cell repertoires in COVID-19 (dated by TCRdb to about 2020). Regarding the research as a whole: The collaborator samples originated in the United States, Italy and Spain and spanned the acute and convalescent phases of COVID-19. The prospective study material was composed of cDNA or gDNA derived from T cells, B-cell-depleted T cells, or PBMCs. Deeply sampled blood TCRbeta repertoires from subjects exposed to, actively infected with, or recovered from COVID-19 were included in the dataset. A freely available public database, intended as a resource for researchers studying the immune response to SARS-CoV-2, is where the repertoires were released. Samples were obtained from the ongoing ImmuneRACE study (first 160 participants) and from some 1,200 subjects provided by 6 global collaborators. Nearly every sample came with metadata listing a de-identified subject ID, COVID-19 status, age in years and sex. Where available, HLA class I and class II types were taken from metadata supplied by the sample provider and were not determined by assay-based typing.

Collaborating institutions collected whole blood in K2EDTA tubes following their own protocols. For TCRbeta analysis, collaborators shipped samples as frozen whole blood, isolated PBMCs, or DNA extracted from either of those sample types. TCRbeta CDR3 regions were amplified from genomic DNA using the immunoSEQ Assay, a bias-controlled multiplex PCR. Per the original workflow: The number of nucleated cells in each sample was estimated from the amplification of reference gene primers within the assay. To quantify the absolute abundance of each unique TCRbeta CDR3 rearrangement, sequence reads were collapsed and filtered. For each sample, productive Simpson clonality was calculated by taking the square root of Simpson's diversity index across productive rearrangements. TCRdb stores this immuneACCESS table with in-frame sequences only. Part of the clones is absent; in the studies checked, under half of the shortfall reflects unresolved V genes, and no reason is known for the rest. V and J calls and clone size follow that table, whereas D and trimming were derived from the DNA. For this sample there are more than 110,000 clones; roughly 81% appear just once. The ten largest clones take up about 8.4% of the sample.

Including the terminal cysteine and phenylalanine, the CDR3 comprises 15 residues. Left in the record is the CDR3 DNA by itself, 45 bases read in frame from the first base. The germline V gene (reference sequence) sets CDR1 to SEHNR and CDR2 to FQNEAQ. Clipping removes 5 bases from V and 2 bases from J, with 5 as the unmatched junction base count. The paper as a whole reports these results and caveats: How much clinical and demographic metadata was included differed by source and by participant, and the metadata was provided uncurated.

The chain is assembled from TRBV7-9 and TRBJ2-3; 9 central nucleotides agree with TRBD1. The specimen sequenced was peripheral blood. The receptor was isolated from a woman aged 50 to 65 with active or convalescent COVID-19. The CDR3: CASSPGTGITDTQYF. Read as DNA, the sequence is TGTGCCAGCAGCCCCGGGACAGGGATCACAGATACGCAGTATTTT. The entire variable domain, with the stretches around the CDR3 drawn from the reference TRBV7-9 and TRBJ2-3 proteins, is DTGVSQNPRHKITKRGQNVTFRCDPISEHNRLYWYRQTLGQGPEFLTYFQNEAQLEKSRLLSDRFSAERPKGSFSTLEIQRTEQGDSAMYLCASSPGTGITDTQYFGPGTRLTVL.